The T cell receptor beta chain described here comes from a study of T and B cells in COVID-19 patients. The overall study: COVID-19 patients gave peripheral blood either during active infection or after recovery.

Regarding the study as a whole: At recovery TRB diversity and richness exceeded healthy donors, after highly clonal active COVID-19 repertoires. There were approximately 2,500 TCR clusters exclusive to the recovered cohort, 31 with low generation probability.

For this clonotype: No antigen is known for it.

Germline V lookup: CDR1 MNHEY, CDR2 SVGAGI. Trimming removed 5 bases from V and 4 bases from J, with 18 bases in between. The CDR3 length is 15 residues. TRB rearrangements were amplified by multiplex PCR with BIOMED2 TRB-A/B primers. TCRdb ran MiXCR on the multiplex PCR reads and lists one entry per CDR3 protein. Found here are under 15,000 distinct CDR3 sequences, 29% of them singletons; the top ten hold over 7%. TRB was amplified from around 230-520 ng of blood genomic DNA. Source material: blood. The sequence was obtained from a human donor who had recovered from COVID-19. The chain combines TRBV6-5 with TRBJ2-7, with D possibly called TRBD1 or TRBD2 (7 bases each). CDR3 sequence (DNA): TGTGCCAGCAGTCCCCAGGGGGGGCCCGGGTACGAGCAGTACTTC. Translation gives CASSPQGGPGYEQYF.